This T cell receptor (beta chain) was identified in a study of T cells in Graves' hyperthyroidism and ophthalmopathy. Study conclusions and caveats: Among clonotypes expanded in thyroid above 0.001, most were also found in blood. Patients with ophthalmopathy were separated from those with stable hyperthyroidism by a 13 V-J model.

This clonotype occurred many times. Its antigen is unidentified. Used for diagnoses were clinical symptoms, serum thyroxine and TRAb, thyroid ultrasound and orbital computed tomography. Using RNA transcripts as the source, TCR beta CDR3 regions were amplified. The HTBI primer set was used in a first-round RT-PCR of the TCR CDR3. Using its own MiXCR run on the multiplex PCR reads, TCRdb lists one record per CDR3 protein. The sample records approximately 640,000 distinct CDR3 sequences, less than 45% being singletons. There are 12 residues in the CDR3. The germline V gene has CDR1 DFQATT and CDR2 SNEGSKA (reference sequence). V lost 5 bases and J lost 13, with 20 bases in between.

J is TRBJ2-5 and V is TRBV20-1; a possible D gene is TRBD1 (6 bases). This receptor was identified in an adult man with Graves' disease, either hyperthyroidism or ophthalmopathy (not recorded which). The material sequenced was peripheral blood or thyroid tissue (not recorded which). CDR3: CSAPAATGIGYF. CDR3 nucleotides: TGCAGTGCTCCCGCCGCCACAGGGATCGGGTACTTC.